These T cell receptor beta chains were read from a single sample in a study of blood T cell repertoires in COVID-19. TCRdb keeps only in-frame clones here, not all; method: immunoSEQ multiplex PCR. There are 80,000 to 100,000 clones in the sample; 80% occur only once, and about 8.7% lies in the top ten. The sample consisted of peripheral blood. The receptors here all came from a man over 45 who had recovered from COVID-19. Each CDR3 is given without its conserved first and last residue.

J	V	CDR3
TRBJ2-3	TRBV6-4	ASSDGRDTDTQY
TRBJ1-3	TRBV7-2	ASSSDRGAGNTIY
TRBJ1-6	TRBV5-1	ASSPQVNSPLH
TRBJ2-7	TRBV5-4	ASSLGRNSYEQY
TRBJ2-4	TRBV5-4	ASTRGGGDLAKNIQY
TRBJ2-2	TRBV28	ASVTRRATGELF
TRBJ1-1	TRBV19	ASRSNDYREGTEAF
TRBJ1-5	TRBV19	ASSMGLNQPQH
TRBJ2-3	TRBV7-2	ASSLVGVLAQGVTQY
TRBJ2-1	TRBV5-8	ASSLDYNYNEQF
TRBJ2-7	TRBV3-1/TRBV3-2	ASTPDYSGEQY
TRBJ1-4	TRBV3-1/TRBV3-2	ASSQKPGGKNEKLF
TRBJ1-2	TRBV27	ASSLSRGSGYT
TRBJ1-1	TRBV7-2	ASSFQGASTEAF
TRBJ2-7	TRBV19	ASSIAWGAYEQY